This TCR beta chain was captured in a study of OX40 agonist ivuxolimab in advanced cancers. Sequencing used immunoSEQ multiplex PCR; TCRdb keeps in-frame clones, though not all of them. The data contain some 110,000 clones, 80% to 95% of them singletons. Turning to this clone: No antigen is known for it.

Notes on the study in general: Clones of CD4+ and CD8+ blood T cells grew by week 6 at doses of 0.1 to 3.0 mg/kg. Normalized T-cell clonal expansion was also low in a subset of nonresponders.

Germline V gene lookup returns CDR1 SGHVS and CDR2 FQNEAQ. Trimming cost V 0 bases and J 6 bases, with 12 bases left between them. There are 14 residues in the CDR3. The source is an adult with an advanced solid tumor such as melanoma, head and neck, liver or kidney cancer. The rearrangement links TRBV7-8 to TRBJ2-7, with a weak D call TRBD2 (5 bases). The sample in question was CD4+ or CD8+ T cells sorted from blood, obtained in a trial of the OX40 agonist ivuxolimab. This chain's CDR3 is CASSLAMTKAEQYF. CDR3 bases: TGTGCCAGCAGCTTAGCAATGACTAAGGCCGAGCAGTACTTC. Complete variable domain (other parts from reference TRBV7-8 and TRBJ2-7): GAGVSQSPRYKVAKRGQDVALRCDPISGHVSLFWYQQALGQGPEFLTYFQNEAQLDKSGLPSDRFFAERPEGSVSTLKIQRTQQEDSAVYLCASSLAMTKAEQYFGPGTRLTVT.